The clone carrying this T cell receptor (beta chain) has ten or more counts. This specimen comes from a study of T cells in Graves' hyperthyroidism and ophthalmopathy. Germline CDR1 and CDR2: MDHEN and SYDVKM. The CDR3 consists of 19 residues. V trimming: 0 bases; J trimming: 0 bases; junction bases outside the gene matches: 7. Amplified TCR beta CDR3 regions came from RNA transcripts. The study used the HTBI primer set for a first-round RT-PCR of the TCR CDR3. TCRdb redid the calling of the multiplex PCR reads with MiXCR, one entry per CDR3 protein. The sample yields around 400,000 distinct CDR3 sequences, 20% to 25% seen once.

This clonotype was obtained from a man between 45 and 60 years old with Graves' hyperthyroidism. Sequenced material: blood. The chain carries TRBV28 and TRBJ2-1; TRBD2 matches 11 bases. CDR3 sequence: CASSLWSSGRSSSYNEQFF. Written as DNA, the CDR3 is TGTGCCAGCAGTTTATGGTCTAGCGGGAGGTCGAGCTCCTACAATGAGCAGTTCTTC.